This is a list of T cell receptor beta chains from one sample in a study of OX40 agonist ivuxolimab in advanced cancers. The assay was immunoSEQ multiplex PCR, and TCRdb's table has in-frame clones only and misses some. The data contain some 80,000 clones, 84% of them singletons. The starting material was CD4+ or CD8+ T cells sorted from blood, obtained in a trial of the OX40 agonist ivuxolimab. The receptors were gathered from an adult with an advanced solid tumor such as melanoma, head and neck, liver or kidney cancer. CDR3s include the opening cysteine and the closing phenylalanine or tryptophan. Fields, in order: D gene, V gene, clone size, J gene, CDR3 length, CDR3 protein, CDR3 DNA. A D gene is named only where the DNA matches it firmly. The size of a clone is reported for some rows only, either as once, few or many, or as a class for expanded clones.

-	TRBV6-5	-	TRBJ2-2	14	CASSYSGHTGELFF	TGTGCCAGCAGTTACTCAGGGCACACCGGGGAGCTGTTTTTT
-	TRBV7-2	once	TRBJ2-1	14	CASSLGSARESGFF	TGTGCCAGCAGCTTAGGATCGGCTCGGGAGAGCGGGTTCTTC
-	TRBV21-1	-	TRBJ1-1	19	CASSKRDRGSIVMNTEAFF	TGTGCCAGCAGCAAACGGGACAGGGGGTCTATAGTGATGAACACTGAAGCTTTCTTT
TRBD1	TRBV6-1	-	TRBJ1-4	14	CASSAGQEREKLFF	TGTGCCAGCAGTGCTGGACAGGAGCGGGAAAAACTGTTTTTT
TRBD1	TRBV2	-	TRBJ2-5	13	CASSPAGGQTQYF	TGTGCCAGCAGTCCGGCAGGGGGTCAGACCCAGTACTTC
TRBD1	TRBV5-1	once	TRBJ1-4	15	CASSLRQGANEKLFF	TGCGCCAGCAGCTTGCGACAGGGGGCTAATGAAAAACTGTTTTTT
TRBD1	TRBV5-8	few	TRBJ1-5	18	CASSSVWGQGAANQPQHF	TGTGCCAGCAGCTCGGTGTGGGGACAGGGGGCGGCCAATCAGCCCCAGCATTTT
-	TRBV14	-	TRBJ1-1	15	CASSQDGLMNTEAFF	TGTGCCAGCAGCCAAGACGGACTCATGAACACTGAAGCTTTCTTT
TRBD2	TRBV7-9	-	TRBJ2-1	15	CASVTGTSSYNEQFF	TGTGCCAGCGTTACAGGGACTAGCTCCTACAATGAGCAGTTCTTC
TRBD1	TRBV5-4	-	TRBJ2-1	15	CASSRDSRTYNEQFF	TGTGCCAGCAGTAGGGACAGTCGGACCTACAATGAGCAGTTCTTC
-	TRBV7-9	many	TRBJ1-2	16	CASSAIRTAEGTGYTF	TGTGCCAGCAGCGCCATCAGGACCGCAGAGGGGACTGGCTACACCTTC
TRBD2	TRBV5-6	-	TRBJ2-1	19	CASSRITRLGSGRTDEQFF	TGTGCCAGCAGCCGGATTACTAGGTTGGGTAGCGGGAGGACCGATGAGCAGTTCTTC
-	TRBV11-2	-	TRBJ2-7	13	CASSLGQVYEQYF	TGTGCCAGCAGCTTAGGACAGGTCTACGAGCAGTACTTC
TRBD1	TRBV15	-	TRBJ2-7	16	CATSRDLAGGTYEQYF	TGTGCCACCAGCAGAGATCTAGCAGGGGGAACCTACGAGCAGTACTTC
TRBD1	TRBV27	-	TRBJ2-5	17	CASSKGGTGPFQETQYF	TGTGCCAGCAGTAAAGGGGGGACAGGACCCTTCCAAGAGACCCAGTACTTC
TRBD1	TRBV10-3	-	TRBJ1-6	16	CAISESGDRGFSPLHF	TGTGCCATCAGTGAGTCAGGGGACAGGGGCTTTTCACCCCTCCACTTT
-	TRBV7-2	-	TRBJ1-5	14	CASSLGGRDQPQHF	TGTGCCAGCAGCTTAGGGGGGCGAGATCAGCCCCAGCATTTT
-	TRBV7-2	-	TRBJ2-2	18	CASSLNAPSAGYTGELFF	TGTGCCAGCAGCTTAAACGCCCCGTCTGCAGGGTACACCGGGGAGCTGTTTTTT
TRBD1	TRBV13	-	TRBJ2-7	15	CASSPGQGIVYEQYF	TGTGCCAGCAGCCCGGGACAGGGGATAGTTTACGAGCAGTACTTC
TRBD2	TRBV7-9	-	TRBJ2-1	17	CASSFVGGGGSYNEQFF	TGTGCCAGCAGCTTCGTCGGAGGCGGGGGGTCCTACAATGAGCAGTTCTTC
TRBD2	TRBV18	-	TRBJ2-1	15	CASSLGLAGEDEQFF	TGTGCCAGCTCACTTGGACTAGCGGGAGAGGATGAGCAGTTCTTC
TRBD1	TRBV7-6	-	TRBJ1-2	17	CASSPSITGQGNSGYTF	TGTGCCAGCAGCCCATCTATCACGGGACAGGGCAACTCTGGCTACACCTTC
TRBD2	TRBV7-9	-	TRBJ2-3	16	CASSLMGGFRTDTQYF	TGTGCCAGCAGCCTAATGGGAGGGTTTCGCACAGATACGCAGTATTTT
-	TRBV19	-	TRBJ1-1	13	CASSLTDFAEAFF	TGTGCCAGTAGCCTAACAGACTTCGCTGAAGCTTTCTTT
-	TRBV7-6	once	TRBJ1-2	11	CASSFHYGYTF	TGTGCCAGCAGCTTTCACTATGGCTACACCTTC
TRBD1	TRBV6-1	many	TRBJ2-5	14	CASSGDRGVKTQYF	TGTGCCAGCAGTGGGGACAGGGGAGTGAAGACCCAGTACTTC
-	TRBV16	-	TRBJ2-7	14	CASSPGSVAYEQYF	TGTGCCAGCAGCCCCGGGTCAGTAGCCTACGAGCAGTACTTC
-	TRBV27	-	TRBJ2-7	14	CASSRWDGQLEQYF	TGTGCCAGCAGTAGATGGGACGGCCAGCTCGAGCAGTACTTC
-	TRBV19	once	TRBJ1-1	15	CASSIEQGRITEAFF	TGTGCCAGTAGTATAGAGCAGGGGAGGATCACTGAAGCTTTCTTT
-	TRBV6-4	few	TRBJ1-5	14	CASSPEQGNQPQHF	TGTGCCAGCAGTCCGGAACAGGGAAATCAGCCCCAGCATTTT
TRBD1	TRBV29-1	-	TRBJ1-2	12	CSVSTGHYGYTF	TGCAGCGTTTCGACAGGGCACTATGGCTACACCTTC
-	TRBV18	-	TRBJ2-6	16	CASSPIGFSGANVLTF	TGTGCCAGCTCACCAATAGGGTTCTCTGGGGCCAACGTCCTGACTTTC
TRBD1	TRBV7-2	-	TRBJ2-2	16	CASILSGTGRTGELFF	TGTGCCAGCATCCTAAGCGGGACAGGGCGTACCGGGGAGCTGTTTTTT
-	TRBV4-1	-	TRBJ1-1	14	CASSQDPLQVRAFF	TGCGCCAGCAGCCAAGATCCACTGCAGGTTCGGGCTTTCTTT
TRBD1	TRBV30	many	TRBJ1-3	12	CAGRQGGNTIYF	TGTGCCGGGAGACAGGGAGGAAACACCATATATTTT
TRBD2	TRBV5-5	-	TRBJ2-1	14	CASSSGLAWNEQFF	TGTGCCAGCAGCTCCGGACTAGCATGGAATGAGCAGTTCTTC
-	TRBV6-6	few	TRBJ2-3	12	CASSGGGDTQYF	TGTGCCAGCTCCGGTGGGGGAGATACGCAGTATTTT
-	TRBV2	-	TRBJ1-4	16	CASSNLDRSAGKKLFF	TGTGCCAGCAGCAATCTAGACAGGAGTGCCGGGAAAAAACTGTTTTTT
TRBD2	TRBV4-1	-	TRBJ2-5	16	CASSRVPAGGAETQYF	TGCGCCAGCAGCCGGGTCCCGGCGGGGGGGGCCGAGACCCAGTACTTC
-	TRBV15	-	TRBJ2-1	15	CATSRVGTPNNEQFF	TGTGCCACCAGCAGAGTAGGGACACCTAACAATGAGCAGTTCTTC
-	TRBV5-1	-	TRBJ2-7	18	CASSPKGGASFPTYEQYF	TGCGCCAGCAGCCCCAAAGGGGGGGCCTCGTTTCCTACCTACGAGCAGTACTTC
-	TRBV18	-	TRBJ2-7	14	CASSPPFQGHEQYF	TGTGCCAGCTCACCACCGTTCCAGGGCCACGAGCAGTACTTC
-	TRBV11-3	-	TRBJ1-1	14	CASSPGAEAFGAFF	TGTGCCAGCAGTCCCGGGGCAGAGGCGTTTGGAGCTTTCTTT
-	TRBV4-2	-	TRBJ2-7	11	CASSFRDEQYF	TGTGCCAGCAGCTTCCGGGACGAGCAGTACTTC
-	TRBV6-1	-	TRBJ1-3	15	CASTYPESSGNTIYF	TGTGCCAGCACCTACCCGGAGAGCTCTGGAAACACCATATATTTT
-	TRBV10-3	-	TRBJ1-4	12	CAISLSNEKLFF	TGTGCCATCAGCCTCTCTAATGAAAAACTGTTTTTT
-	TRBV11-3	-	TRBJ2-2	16	CASSPRTSSDTGELFF	TGTGCCAGCAGCCCCCGGACCTCTAGCGATACCGGGGAGCTGTTTTTT
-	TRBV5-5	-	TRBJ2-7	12	CASSWDRYEQYF	TGTGCCAGCAGCTGGGACCGGTACGAGCAGTACTTC
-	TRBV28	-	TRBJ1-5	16	CASSSNRVVGNQPQHF	TGTGCCAGCAGTTCCAACAGGGTGGTAGGCAATCAGCCCCAGCATTTT
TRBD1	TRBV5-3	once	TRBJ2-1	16	CARSPRGQGCYNEQFF	TGTGCCAGAAGCCCGAGAGGACAGGGCTGCTACAATGAGCAGTTCTTC
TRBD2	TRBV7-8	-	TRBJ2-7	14	CASSSRTSSYEQYF	TGTGCCAGCAGCTCCCGGACTAGTTCCTACGAGCAGTACTTC
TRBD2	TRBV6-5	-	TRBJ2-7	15	CASSSLAGVRNEQYF	TGTGCCAGCAGTTCATTAGCGGGAGTTAGGAACGAGCAGTACTTC
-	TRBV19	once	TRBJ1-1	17	CASSIGRGGAGGTEAFF	TGTGCCAGTAGTATCGGTCGGGGGGGTGCTGGAGGAACTGAAGCTTTCTTT
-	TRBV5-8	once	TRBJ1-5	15	CASSWGGGQAQPQHF	TGTGCCAGCAGCTGGGGCGGGGGGCAGGCTCAGCCCCAGCATTTT
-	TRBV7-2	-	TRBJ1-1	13	CASSFGVRTEAFF	TGTGCCAGCAGCTTTGGGGTAAGAACTGAAGCTTTCTTT
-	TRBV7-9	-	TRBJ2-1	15	CASIEAGTPYNEQFF	TGTGCCAGCATCGAGGCTGGGACACCATACAATGAGCAGTTCTTC
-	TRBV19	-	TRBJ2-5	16	CASSKFGVTGGETQYF	TGTGCCAGTAGTAAGTTCGGTGTCACCGGAGGAGAGACCCAGTACTTC